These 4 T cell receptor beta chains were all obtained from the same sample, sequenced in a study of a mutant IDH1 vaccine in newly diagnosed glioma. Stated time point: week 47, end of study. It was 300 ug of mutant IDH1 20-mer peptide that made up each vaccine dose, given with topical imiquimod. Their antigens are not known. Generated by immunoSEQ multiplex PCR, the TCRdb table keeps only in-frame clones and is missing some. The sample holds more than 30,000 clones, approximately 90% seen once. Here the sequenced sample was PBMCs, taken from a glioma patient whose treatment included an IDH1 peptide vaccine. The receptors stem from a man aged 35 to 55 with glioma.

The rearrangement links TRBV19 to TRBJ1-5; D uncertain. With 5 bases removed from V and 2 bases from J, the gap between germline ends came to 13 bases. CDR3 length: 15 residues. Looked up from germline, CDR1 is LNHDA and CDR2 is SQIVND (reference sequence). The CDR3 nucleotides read TGTGCCAGTAGTGCCCATGCCCAACGCAATCAGCCCCAGCATTTT. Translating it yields CASSAHAQRNQPQHF.

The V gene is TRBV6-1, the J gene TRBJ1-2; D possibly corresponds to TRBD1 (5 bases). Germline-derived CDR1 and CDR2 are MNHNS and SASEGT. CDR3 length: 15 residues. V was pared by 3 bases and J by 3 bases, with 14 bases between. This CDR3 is CASSDRLRGDYGYTF. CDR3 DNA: TGTGCCAGCAGTGACAGGTTGCGGGGGGACTATGGCTACACCTTC.

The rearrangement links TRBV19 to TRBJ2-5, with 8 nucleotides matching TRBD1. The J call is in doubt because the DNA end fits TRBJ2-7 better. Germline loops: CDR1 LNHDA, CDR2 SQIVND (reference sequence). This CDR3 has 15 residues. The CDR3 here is CASSMTGEAYYEQYF. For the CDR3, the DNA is TGTGCCAGTAGTATGACAGGGGAGGCTTACTACGAGCAGTACTTC.

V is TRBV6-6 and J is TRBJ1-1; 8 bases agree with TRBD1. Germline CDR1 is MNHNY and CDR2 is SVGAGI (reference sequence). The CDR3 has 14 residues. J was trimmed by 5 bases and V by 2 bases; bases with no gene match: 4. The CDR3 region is CASSYGQGGTEAFF. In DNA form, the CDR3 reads TGTGCCAGCAGTTACGGACAGGGAGGGACTGAAGCTTTCTTT.